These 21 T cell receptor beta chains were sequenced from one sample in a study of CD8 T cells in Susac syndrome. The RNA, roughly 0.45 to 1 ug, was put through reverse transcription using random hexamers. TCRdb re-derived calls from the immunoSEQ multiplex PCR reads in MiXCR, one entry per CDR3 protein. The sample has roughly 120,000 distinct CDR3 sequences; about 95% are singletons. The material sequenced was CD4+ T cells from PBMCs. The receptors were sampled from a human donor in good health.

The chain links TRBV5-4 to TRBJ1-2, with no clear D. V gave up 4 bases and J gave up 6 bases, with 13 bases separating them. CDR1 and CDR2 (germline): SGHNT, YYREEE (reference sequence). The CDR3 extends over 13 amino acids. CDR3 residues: CASSRTELDGYTF. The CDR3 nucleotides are TGTGCCAGCAGCCGGACGGAGCTCGATGGCTACACCTTC.

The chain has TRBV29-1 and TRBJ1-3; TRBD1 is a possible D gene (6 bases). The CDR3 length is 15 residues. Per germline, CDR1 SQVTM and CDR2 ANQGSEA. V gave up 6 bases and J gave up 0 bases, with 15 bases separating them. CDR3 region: CSVASQQGSGNTIYF. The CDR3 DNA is TGCAGCGTGGCAAGCCAACAGGGCTCTGGAAACACCATATATTTT.

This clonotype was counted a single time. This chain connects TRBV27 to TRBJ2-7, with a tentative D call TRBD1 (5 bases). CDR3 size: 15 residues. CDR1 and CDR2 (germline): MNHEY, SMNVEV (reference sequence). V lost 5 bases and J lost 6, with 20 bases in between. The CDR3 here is CASSGLGRRTAEQYF. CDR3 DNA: TGTGCCAGCAGTGGGCTGGGGCGGCGTACGGCCGAGCAGTACTTC.

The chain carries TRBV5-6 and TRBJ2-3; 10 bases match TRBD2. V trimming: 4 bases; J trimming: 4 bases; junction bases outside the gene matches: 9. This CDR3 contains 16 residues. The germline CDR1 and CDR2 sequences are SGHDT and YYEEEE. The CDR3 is CASSLPALAGSDTQYF. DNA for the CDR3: TGTGCCAGCAGCCTACCGGCACTAGCGGGATCAGATACGCAGTATTTT.

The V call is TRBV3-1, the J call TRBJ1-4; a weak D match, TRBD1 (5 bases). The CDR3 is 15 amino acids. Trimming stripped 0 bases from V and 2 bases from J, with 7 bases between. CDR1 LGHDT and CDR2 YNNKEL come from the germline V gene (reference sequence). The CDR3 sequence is CASSQEGATNEKLFF. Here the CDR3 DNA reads TGTGCCAGCAGCCAAGAAGGGGCTACTAATGAAAAACTGTTTTTT.

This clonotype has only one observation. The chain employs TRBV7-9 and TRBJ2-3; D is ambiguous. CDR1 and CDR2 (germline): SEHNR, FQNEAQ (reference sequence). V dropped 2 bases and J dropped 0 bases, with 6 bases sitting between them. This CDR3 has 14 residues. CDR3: CASSLRLSTDTQYF. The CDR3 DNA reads TGTGCCAGCAGCTTACGGCTTAGCACAGATACGCAGTATTTT.

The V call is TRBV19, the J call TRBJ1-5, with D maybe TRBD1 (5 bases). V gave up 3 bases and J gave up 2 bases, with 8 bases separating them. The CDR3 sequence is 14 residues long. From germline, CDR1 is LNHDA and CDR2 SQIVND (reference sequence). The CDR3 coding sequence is TGTGCCAGTAGTATGCAGGGCGGCAATCAGCCCCAGCATTTT. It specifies CASSMQGGNQPQHF.

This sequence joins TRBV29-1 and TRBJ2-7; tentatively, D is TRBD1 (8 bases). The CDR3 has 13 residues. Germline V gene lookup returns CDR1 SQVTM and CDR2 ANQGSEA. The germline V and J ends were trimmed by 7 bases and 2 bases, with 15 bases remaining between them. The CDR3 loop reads CSARQGRAYEQYF. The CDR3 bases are TGCAGCGCTCGACAGGGGAGGGCCTACGAGCAGTACTTC.

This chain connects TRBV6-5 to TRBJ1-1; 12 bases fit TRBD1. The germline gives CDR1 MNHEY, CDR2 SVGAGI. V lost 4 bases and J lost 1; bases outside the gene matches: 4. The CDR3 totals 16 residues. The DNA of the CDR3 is TGTGCCAGCAGTTTGGGACAGGGGGCAGGGAACACTGAAGCTTTCTTT. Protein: CASSLGQGAGNTEAFF.

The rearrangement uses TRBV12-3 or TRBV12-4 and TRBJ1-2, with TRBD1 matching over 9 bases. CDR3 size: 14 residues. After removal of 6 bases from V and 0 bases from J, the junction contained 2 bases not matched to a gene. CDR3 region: CASRQGATNYGYTF. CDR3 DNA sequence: TGTGCCAGCAGACAGGGGGCCACTAACTATGGCTACACCTTC.

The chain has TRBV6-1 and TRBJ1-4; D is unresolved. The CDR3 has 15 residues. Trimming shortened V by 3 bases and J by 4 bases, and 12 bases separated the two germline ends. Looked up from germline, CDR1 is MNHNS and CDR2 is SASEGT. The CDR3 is CASSDSRRLNEKLFF. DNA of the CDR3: TGTGCCAGCAGTGATTCCCGACGGCTTAATGAAAAACTGTTTTTT.

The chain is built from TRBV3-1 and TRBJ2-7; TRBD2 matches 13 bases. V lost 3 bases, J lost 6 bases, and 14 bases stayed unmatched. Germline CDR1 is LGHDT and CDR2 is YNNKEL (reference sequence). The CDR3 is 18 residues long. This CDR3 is CASSHHRIRTSGSSEQYF. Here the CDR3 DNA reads TGTGCCAGCAGCCATCACCGAATCAGGACTAGCGGGAGCTCCGAGCAGTACTTC.

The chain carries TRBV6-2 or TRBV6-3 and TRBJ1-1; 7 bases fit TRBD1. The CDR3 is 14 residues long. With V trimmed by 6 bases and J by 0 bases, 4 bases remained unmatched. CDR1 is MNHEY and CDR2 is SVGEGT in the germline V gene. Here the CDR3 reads CASRAGQMNTEAFF. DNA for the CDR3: TGTGCCAGCAGAGCGGGACAGATGAACACTGAAGCTTTCTTT.

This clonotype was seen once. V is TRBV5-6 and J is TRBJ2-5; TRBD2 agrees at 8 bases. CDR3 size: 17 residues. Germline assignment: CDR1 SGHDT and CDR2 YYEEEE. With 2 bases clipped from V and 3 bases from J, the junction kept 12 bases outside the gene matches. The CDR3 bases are TGTGCCAGCAGCTTATATACCATAGCGGGATCGAAAGAGACCCAGTACTTC. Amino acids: CASSLYTIAGSKETQYF.

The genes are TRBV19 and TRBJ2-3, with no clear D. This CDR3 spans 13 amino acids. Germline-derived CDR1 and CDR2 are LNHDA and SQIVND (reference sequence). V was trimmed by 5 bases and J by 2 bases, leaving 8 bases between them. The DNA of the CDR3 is TGTGCCAGTAGTTCACAAAACACAGATACGCAGTATTTT. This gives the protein CASSSQNTDTQYF.

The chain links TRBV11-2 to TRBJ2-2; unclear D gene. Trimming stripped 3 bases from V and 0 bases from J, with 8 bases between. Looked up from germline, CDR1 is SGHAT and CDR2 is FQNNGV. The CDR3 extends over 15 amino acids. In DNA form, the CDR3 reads TGTGCCAGCAGCTTGAGTGCAACGAACACCGGGGAGCTGTTTTTT. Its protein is CASSLSATNTGELFF. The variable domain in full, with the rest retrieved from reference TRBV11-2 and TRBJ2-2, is EAGVAQSPRYKIIEKRQSVAFWCNPISGHATLYWYQQILGQGPKLLIQFQNNGVVDDSQLPKDRFSAERLKGVDSTLKIQPAKLEDSAVYLCASSLSATNTGELFFGEGSRLTVL.

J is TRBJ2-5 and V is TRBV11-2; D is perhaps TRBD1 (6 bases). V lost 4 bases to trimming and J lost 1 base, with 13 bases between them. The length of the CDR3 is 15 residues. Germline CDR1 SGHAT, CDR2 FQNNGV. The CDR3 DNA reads TGTGCCAGCAGCTCAGGGGTCCACGGCCAAGAGACCCAGTACTTC. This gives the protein CASSSGVHGQETQYF.

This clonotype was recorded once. DNA for the CDR3: TGCGCCAGCAGCCTGACGGGACCCCACGAGACTGAAGCTTTCTTT. This codes for CASSLTGPHETEAFF. The chain links TRBV5-1 to TRBJ1-1; D is perhaps TRBD1 (5 bases). Germline V gene sequence: CDR1 SGHRS, CDR2 YFSETQ. The V and J ends lost 4 bases and 5 bases respectively, with 18 bases between them. The CDR3 contains 15 residues.

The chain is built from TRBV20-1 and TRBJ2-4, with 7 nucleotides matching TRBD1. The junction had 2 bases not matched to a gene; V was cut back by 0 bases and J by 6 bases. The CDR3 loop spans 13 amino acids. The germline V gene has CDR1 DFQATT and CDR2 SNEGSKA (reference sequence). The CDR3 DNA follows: TGCAGTGCTAGAGACTGGGACAGAAACATTCAGTACTTC. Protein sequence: CSARDWDRNIQYF.

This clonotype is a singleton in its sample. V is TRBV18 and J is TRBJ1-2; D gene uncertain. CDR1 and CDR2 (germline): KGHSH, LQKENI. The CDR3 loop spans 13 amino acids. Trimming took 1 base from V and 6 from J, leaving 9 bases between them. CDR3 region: CASSPQGVDGYTF. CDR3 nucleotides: TGTGCCAGCTCACCACAGGGCGTGGATGGCTACACCTTC.

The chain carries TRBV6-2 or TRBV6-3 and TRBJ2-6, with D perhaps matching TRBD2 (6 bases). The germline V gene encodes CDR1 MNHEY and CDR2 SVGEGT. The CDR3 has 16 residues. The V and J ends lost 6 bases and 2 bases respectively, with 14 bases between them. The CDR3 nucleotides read TGTGCCAGCAGCACTCCCGGGGAGGCTGGGGCCAACGTCCTGACTTTC. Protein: CASSTPGEAGANVLTF.